Shown below are 31 T cell receptor beta chains from a single sample sequenced in a study of chemoradiotherapy in HPV16-positive cancers. Produced via immunoSEQ multiplex PCR; TCRdb's table is partial and in-frame only. The data contain more than 15,000 clones, roughly 73% of them singletons. This sample was gathered from a patient who underwent chemoradiotherapy. The receptors were gathered from a human donor with HPV-associated anogenital cancer.

This clone was seen a few times. CDR3 DNA sequence: TGTGCCAGCTCCCTTACCAAGGCAGAAGAATATGGCTACACCTTC. It is translated as CASSLTKAEEYGYTF. The rearrangement links TRBV18 to TRBJ1-2; no clear D gene. Trimming pared 6 bases from V and 5 bases from J, leaving 19 bases between. Germline V gene sequence: CDR1 KGHSH, CDR2 LQKENI. The CDR3 covers 15 residues. Complete variable domain (other parts from reference TRBV18 and TRBJ1-2): NAGVMQNPRHLVRRRGQEARLRCSPMKGHSHVYWYRQLPEEGLKFMVYLQKENIIDESGMPKERFSAEFPKEGPSILRIQQVVRGDSAAYFCASSLTKAEEYGYTFGSGTRLTVV.

The gene calls are TRBV19 and TRBJ1-2; 10 positions match TRBD1. This CDR3 is built from 15 residues. V lost 5 bases and J lost 3; bases outside the gene matches: 6. Looked up from germline, CDR1 is LNHDA and CDR2 is SQIVND (reference sequence). In DNA, the CDR3 is TGTGCCAGTAGTGCTAGGGACAGGGGCCACTATGGCTACACCTTC. This codes for CASSARDRGHYGYTF.

The V call is TRBV6-1, the J call TRBJ1-5; a weak D match, TRBD1 (6 bases). The CDR3 contains 13 residues. CDR1 and CDR2 from the germline V gene are MNHNS and SASEGT. Trimming cost V 7 bases and J 7 bases, with 14 bases left between them. This chain's CDR3 is CASTGGQEQPQHF. CDR3 DNA: TGTGCCAGCACCGGGGGGCAAGAACAGCCCCAGCATTTT.

V gene TRBV6-1 combines with J gene TRBJ2-7; D might be TRBD1 (6 bases). V was cut by 2 bases and J by 2 bases, with 16 bases left in between. Germline V gene sequence: CDR1 MNHNS, CDR2 SASEGT. CDR3 length equals 16 residues. In DNA form, the CDR3 reads TGTGCCAGCAGTGAATGGGGGCGGGCCTCAGCCTACGAGCAGTACTTC. Translating gives CASSEWGRASAYEQYF.

This clone was picked up one time. This chain joins TRBV11-2 and TRBJ1-2; TRBD1 is a possible D gene (5 bases). Per germline, CDR1 SGHAT and CDR2 FQNNGV. The ends were cut back, 1 base at V and 3 bases at J, with 12 bases in the middle. The CDR3 is 15 amino acids. CDR3 bases: TGTGCCAGCAGCTTAGTCCGCGGGGCCCACTATGGCTACACCTTC. Its translation is CASSLVRGAHYGYTF. Looking up the rest from reference TRBV11-2 and TRBJ1-2 gives the full variable domain: EAGVAQSPRYKIIEKRQSVAFWCNPISGHATLYWYQQILGQGPKLLIQFQNNGVVDDSQLPKDRFSAERLKGVDSTLKIQPAKLEDSAVYLCASSLVRGAHYGYTFGSGTRLTVV.

The V gene is TRBV5-1, the J gene TRBJ2-5, with 10 nucleotides matching TRBD1. CDR1 SGHRS and CDR2 YFSETQ come from the germline V gene. The CDR3 extends over 14 amino acids. J lost 3 bases, V lost 4 bases, and 3 bases had no gene match. The CDR3 protein is CASSTGTGEETQYF. DNA for the CDR3: TGCGCCAGCAGCACAGGGACAGGGGAAGAGACCCAGTACTTC.

This chain joins TRBV27 and TRBJ2-7; D not certain. CDR3 length: 14 amino acids. V lost 2 bases and J lost 0, with 8 bases in between. CDR1 is MNHEY and CDR2 is SMNVEV in the germline V gene (reference sequence). CDR3 residues: CASSLMGSSYEQYF. CDR3 in DNA: TGTGCCAGCAGTTTAATGGGTAGCTCCTACGAGCAGTACTTC.

This clone was seen a few times. V usage is TRBV4-2 and J usage is TRBJ1-2; D call uncertain. The CDR3 runs to 16 residues. Trimming stripped 0 bases from V and 3 bases from J, with 14 bases between. Germline V gene lookup returns CDR1 LGHNA and CDR2 YNFKEQ. CDR3 DNA: TGTGCCAGCAGCCAAGAGGGAGGCAGCCGGGACTATGGCTACACCTTC. The encoded protein is CASSQEGGSRDYGYTF.

The chain is built from TRBV5-1 and TRBJ2-3; D is ambiguous. The CDR3 is 14 amino acids. The germline V and J ends were trimmed by 0 bases and 3 bases, with 8 bases remaining between them. Germline CDR1 and CDR2: SGHRS and YFSETQ. This CDR3 is CASSLGRKTDTQYF. CDR3 in DNA: TGCGCCAGCAGCTTGGGTAGAAAGACAGATACGCAGTATTTT.

This clone has only a few counts. The gene calls are TRBV7-9 and TRBJ1-2; possibly TRBD1 for D (5 bases). V was cut by 1 base and J by 4 bases, with 10 bases left in between. Germline CDR1 SEHNR, CDR2 FQNEAQ (reference sequence). The CDR3 contains 14 residues. DNA for the CDR3: TGTGCCAGCAGCTTAGGGACACCTCCCTATGGCTACACCTTC. As protein: CASSLGTPPYGYTF.

The rearrangement uses TRBV6-5 and TRBJ1-2; D is ambiguous. The length of the CDR3 is 11 residues. Trimming took off 8 bases at V and 5 bases at J, with 9 bases between the two ends. CDR1 and CDR2 from the germline V gene are MNHEY and SVGAGI. The CDR3 reads CASGVGYGYTF. In nucleotides, the CDR3 is TGTGCCAGCGGCGTTGGGTATGGCTACACCTTC.

The chain is built from TRBV7-9 and TRBJ2-3; 8 nucleotides match TRBD1. V lost 5 bases, J lost 3 bases, and 4 bases stayed unmatched. CDR1 is SEHNR, CDR2 FQNEAQ, per germline (reference sequence). CDR3 length: 14 residues. The CDR3 nucleotides read TGTGCCAGCAGCCTAACAGGGGGGACAGATACGCAGTATTTT. Protein product: CASSLTGGTDTQYF.

This clone was observed a single time. The V call is TRBV7-2, the J call TRBJ1-1; 7 bases align to TRBD1. The CDR3 is 13 residues long. Germline V lookup: CDR1 SGHTA, CDR2 FQGNSA. The V gene end was trimmed by 6 bases and the J gene end by 4 bases; junction bases not matched to a gene: 5. This CDR3 is CASRPPGGTEAFF. The CDR3 nucleotides read TGTGCCAGCAGGCCTCCAGGGGGCACTGAAGCTTTCTTT.

J is TRBJ1-1 and V is TRBV15; D possibly corresponds to TRBD1 (6 bases). Germline V gene data show CDR1 as LNHNV and CDR2 as YYDKDF (reference sequence). V lost 1 base, J lost 10 bases, and 13 bases lay in between. The CDR3 has 13 residues. The CDR3 DNA sequence: TGTGCCACCAGCAGAGTGACAGGCGCAATAGCTTTCTTT. It translates to CATSRVTGAIAFF.

This chain connects TRBV30 to TRBJ1-5; D gene unclear. Looked up from germline, CDR1 is GTSNPN and CDR2 is SVGIG (reference sequence). CDR3 length: 13 residues. Trimming removed 5 bases at V and 5 bases at J, with 13 bases between. The CDR3 nucleotides read TGTGCCTGGGATGAGAGACACCATCAGCCCCAGCATTTT. Residues: CAWDERHHQPQHF. The whole variable domain, filled in from reference TRBV30 and TRBJ1-5, reads SQTIHQWPATLVQPVGSPLSLECTVEGTSNPNLYWYRQAAGRGLQLLFYSVGIGQISSEVPQNLSASRPQDRQFILSSKKLLLSDSGFYLCAWDERHHQPQHFGDGTRLSIL.

The CDR3 DNA reads as TGTGCCAGTAGTATAGCTCGGACAGGGGTGGGCAATCAGCCCCAGCATTTT. Its protein is CASSIARTGVGNQPQHF. The V gene is TRBV19, the J gene TRBJ1-5, with 9 bases aligning to TRBD1. V gave up 1 base and J gave up 2 bases; unmatched junction bases: 6. The CDR3 covers 17 residues. CDR1 is LNHDA, CDR2 SQIVND, per germline (reference sequence).

The chain carries TRBV11-1 and TRBJ1-2; D call uncertain. The CDR3 runs 13 residues. Germline V gene sequence: CDR1 SGHAT, CDR2 FQDESV (reference sequence). With 5 bases removed from V and 9 bases from J, the gap between germline ends came to 16 bases. CDR3 protein: CASSLTEGLRYTF. DNA of the CDR3: TGTGCCAGCAGCCTTACAGAGGGCTTACGCTACACCTTC.

The chain has TRBV27 and TRBJ2-2; possibly TRBD1 for D (5 bases). Germline V gene lookup returns CDR1 MNHEY and CDR2 SMNVEV (reference sequence). This CDR3 is built from 16 residues. V was trimmed by 5 bases and J by 1 base, leaving 14 bases between them. DNA of the CDR3: TGTGCCAGCAGTCCTAATTATGGACAGAACACCGGGGAGCTGTTTTTT. This sequence encodes CASSPNYGQNTGELFF.

V is TRBV10-3 and J is TRBJ1-5; D gene uncertain. The germline V gene has CDR1 ENHRY and CDR2 SYGVKD. Between the trimmed V and J ends, which lost 3 bases and 7 bases, there was a span of 7 bases. This CDR3 region has 12 residues. CDR3 loop: CAISEGGQPQHF. CDR3 nucleotides: TGTGCCATCAGTGAAGGAGGGCAGCCCCAGCATTTT.

This sequence joins TRBV28 and TRBJ2-3; D remains ambiguous. V shed 3 bases and J shed 10 bases, with 8 bases lying between them. The germline gives CDR1 MDHEN, CDR2 SYDVKM. The CDR3 is 11 amino acids. CDR3 nucleotide sequence: TGTGCCAGCAGTTTGGTCGGCGCGCAGTATTTT. This gives the protein CASSLVGAQYF. Complete variable domain (other parts from reference TRBV28 and TRBJ2-3): DVKVTQSSRYLVKRTGEKVFLECVQDMDHENMFWYRQDPGLGLRLIYFSYDVKMKEKGDIPEGYSVSREKKERFSLILESASTNQTSMYLCASSLVGAQYFGPGTRLTVL.

This clone appeared once. The V call is TRBV19, the J call TRBJ2-7, with D perhaps TRBD1 (7 bases). The CDR3 is 13 amino acids. The V gene lost 3 bases and the J gene lost 6 bases, with 12 bases spanning the gap. Germline V gives CDR1 LNHDA, CDR2 SQIVND (reference sequence). CDR3 nucleotide sequence: TGTGCCAGTAGTATCCGACAGGGAGGCGAGCAGTACTTC. It yields the protein CASSIRQGGEQYF.

The V gene is TRBV7-2, the J gene TRBJ1-4; D perhaps matches TRBD1 (5 bases). CDR3 size: 16 residues. In germline, CDR1 is SGHTA, CDR2 FQGNSA. Deletions cut 4 bases from V and 8 bases from J, with 20 bases between. The chain's CDR3 is CASSSDPGESGEKLFF. In nucleotides, the CDR3 is TGTGCCAGCAGCTCCGACCCGGGGGAATCTGGAGAAAAACTGTTTTTT.

The chain joins TRBV9 to TRBJ2-1; 9 positions match TRBD2. The CDR3 length is 17 residues. Per the germline V gene, CDR1 is SGDLS and CDR2 is YYNGEE. V shed 1 base, J shed 4 bases, and the junction held 9 bases outside the gene matches. CDR3 DNA sequence: TGTGCCAGCAGCGTAACCCCCGCTAGCGGGGTGTACAATGAGCAGTTCTTC. Protein product: CASSVTPASGVYNEQFF. Full variable domain (remainder filled in from reference TRBV9 and TRBJ2-1): DSGVTQTPKHLITATGQRVTLRCSPRSGDLSVYWYQQSLDQGLQFLIQYYNGEERAKGNILERFSAQQFPDLHSELNLSSLELGDSALYFCASSVTPASGVYNEQFFGPGTRLTVL.

The genes are TRBV25-1 and TRBJ2-2, with 9 positions matching TRBD1. CDR1 is MGHDK, CDR2 SYGVNS, per germline. Losses at the gene ends were 2 bases for V and 0 bases for J; bases not matched to a gene: 4. CDR3 length: 17 amino acids. The CDR3 sequence is CASSEIGTGTNTGELFF. CDR3 in DNA: TGTGCCAGCAGTGAAATTGGGACAGGGACGAACACCGGGGAGCTGTTTTTT.

V is TRBV7-2 and J is TRBJ1-1; the D is unclear. CDR1 and CDR2 from the germline V gene are SGHTA and FQGNSA. The CDR3 contains 14 residues. Trimming took off 4 bases at V and 4 bases at J, with 13 bases between the two ends. The CDR3 loop reads CASSSPYGSTEAFF. As DNA, the CDR3 is TGTGCCAGCAGCTCCCCCTATGGGAGCACTGAAGCTTTCTTT.

This clone was seen only a few times. This chain's CDR3 is CASSQPTGSNYGYTF. The CDR3, as DNA: TGCGCCAGCAGCCAACCGACAGGATCTAACTATGGCTACACCTTC. The chain recombines TRBV4-1 with TRBJ1-2; D is perhaps TRBD1 (6 bases). This CDR3 comprises 15 residues. Germline V gene data show CDR1 as MGHRA and CDR2 as YSYEKL. V lost 2 bases to trimming and J lost 0 bases, with 10 bases between them.

V and J are TRBV10-3 and TRBJ2-1; D ambiguous. In germline, CDR1 is ENHRY, CDR2 SYGVKD. The CDR3 spans 12 residues. Trimming took 4 bases from V and 8 from J, leaving 9 bases between them. CDR3 sequence reads: CAISGLNDEQFF. For the CDR3, the DNA is TGTGCCATCAGTGGCCTAAACGATGAGCAGTTCTTC.

This clone appeared a few times. The chain carries TRBV30 and TRBJ1-5; D is unclear. The CDR3 spans 15 residues. V lost 5 bases and J 3 bases, leaving 17 bases between the germline ends. CDR1 is GTSNPN, CDR2 SVGIG, per germline (reference sequence). The CDR3 loop reads CAWGIPGQFNQPQHF. CDR3 nucleotides: TGTGCCTGGGGTATCCCGGGCCAGTTCAATCAGCCCCAGCATTTT.

The chain has TRBV5-1 and TRBJ1-4; the match to TRBD1 covers 10 bases. Germline-derived CDR1 and CDR2 are SGHRS and YFSETQ. This CDR3 has 15 amino acids. V was clipped by 5 bases and J by 4 bases; unmatched bases: 5. CDR3 region: CASRGGQGFNEKLFF. The CDR3 nucleotides read TGCGCCAGCAGAGGGGGACAGGGGTTTAATGAAAAACTGTTTTTT.

The chain recombines TRBV21-1 with TRBJ1-6. TRBV21-1 is noted as a pseudogene. This CDR3 comprises 19 residues. The CDR3 sequence is CASSKGEGPGSSYNSPLHF. The CDR3 region has the DNA TGTGCCAGCAGCAAAGGTGAGGGGCCAGGGAGCTCCTATAATTCACCCCTCCACTTT.

This clone was found once. DNA of the CDR3: TGCGCCAGCAGCCCATGGGGGAAGACAGGACAGGGTATCTACGAGCAGTACTTC. This sequence encodes CASSPWGKTGQGIYEQYF. The chain combines TRBV5-1 with TRBJ2-7, with TRBD1 identical over 8 bases. Germline V lookup: CDR1 SGHRS, CDR2 YFSETQ. The CDR3 spans 18 residues. V trimming: 4 bases; J trimming: 3 bases; junction bases outside the gene matches: 18.